What follows describes a single T cell receptor beta chain. No antigen is known for it. This entry is derived from a study of CD8 T cells in ankylosing spondylitis. Study-level points and caveats: Clones tied to disease were said to be significantly enriched in matched ankylosing spondylitis synovial fluid.

Quantitative 5'-RACE with molecular barcodes produced the TCR beta libraries. TCRdb ran MiXCR on the 5' RACE reads and lists one entry per CDR3 protein. The data show about 280,000 distinct CDR3 sequences, with 15% to 25% seen just once and around 8% held by the top ten. The ends lost 2 bases at V and 0 bases at J; junction bases unmatched: 3. The germline gives CDR1 ENHRY, CDR2 SYGVKD. This CDR3 comprises 16 residues. The rearrangement uses TRBV10-3 and TRBJ2-1, with 8 bases that match TRBD1. Sequences were obtained from blood, either unsorted or a sorted T cell fraction (not recorded which). The origin of this receptor is a male donor with ankylosing spondylitis or in good health (not recorded which). The CDR3 region has the DNA TGTGCCATCAGTGAGGGGGACAGGAGCTCCTACAATGAGCAGTTCTTC. This encodes CAISEGDRSSYNEQFF.